The 17 T cell receptor beta chains reported below all come from one sample, sequenced in a study of T cell responses to AZD1222 COVID-19 vaccine (dated by TCRdb to the early 2020s). The time point label on this specimen signifies: baseline before first vaccination. Libraries were built with the immunoSEQ multiplex PCR assay. Not all clones reach the TCRdb copy of this immuneACCESS table, which keeps in-frame sequences only. Checked studies attribute under half of the gap to unresolved V genes and leave the rest unexplained. The sample contains more than 110,000 clones, under 95% of them found a single time. The ten largest account for approximately 3% of the sample. The sequences come from peripheral blood, collected on day 0 of AZD1222 vaccination. These receptors all come from an adult in good health.

The rearrangement uses TRBV10-3 and TRBJ1-1; D perhaps matches TRBD1 (5 bases). Germline values: CDR1 ENHRY, CDR2 SYGVKD. The germline V and J ends were trimmed by 3 bases and 11 bases, with 13 bases remaining between them. The CDR3 is 12 amino acids. The CDR3 DNA follows: TGTGCCATCAGTGACCCCGGGACGGTGGCTTTCTTT. It specifies CAISDPGTVAFF.

This rearrangement joins TRBV6-6 to TRBJ2-7; D unclear. Germline CDR1 reads MNHNY; CDR2 reads SVGAGI (reference sequence). The V and J ends lost 5 bases and 0 bases respectively, with 20 bases between them. The CDR3 length is 17 residues. The chain's CDR3 is CASSPNPLDTNSYEQYF. The CDR3 DNA follows: TGTGCCAGCAGTCCGAATCCCCTAGACACGAACTCCTACGAGCAGTACTTC.

The genes are TRBV19 and TRBJ2-7; no reliable D call. Germline assignment: CDR1 LNHDA and CDR2 SQIVND (reference sequence). The CDR3 covers 14 residues. With 3 bases removed from V and 2 bases from J, the gap between germline ends came to 11 bases. CDR3 bases: TGTGCCAGTAGTATGGTCGGCAGCGCCTACGAGCAGTACTTC. It encodes CASSMVGSAYEQYF.

This rearrangement joins TRBV4-2 to TRBJ2-1; D is unresolved. Germline CDR1 reads LGHNA; CDR2 reads YNFKEQ. The CDR3 spans 15 residues. V lost 1 base to trimming and J lost 8 bases, with 15 bases between them. In DNA form, the CDR3 reads TGTGCCAGCAGCCAAGTAAGGGCCCGCCACCATGAGCAGTTCTTC. As protein: CASSQVRARHHEQFF.

The chain couples TRBV7-9 to TRBJ1-3; 7 nucleotides match TRBD1. The CDR3 is made up of 15 amino acids. J lost 0 bases, V lost 5 bases, and 4 bases had no gene match. Germline assignment: CDR1 SEHNR and CDR2 FQNEAQ (reference sequence). This chain's CDR3 is CASSLGTVSGNTIYF. For the CDR3, the DNA is TGTGCCAGCAGCCTTGGGACAGTCTCTGGAAACACCATATATTTT.

The chain uses TRBV9 and TRBJ2-7, with a possible D match to TRBD1 (7 bases). CDR3 length: 15 amino acids. Trimming pared 3 bases from V and 1 base from J, leaving 14 bases between. Germline CDR1 SGDLS, CDR2 YYNGEE. CDR3 coding DNA: TGTGCCAGCAGCGGAAACGCAGGGGGGTCCTACGAGCAGTACTTC. Amino acid sequence: CASSGNAGGSYEQYF. Combining the CDR3 with reference TRBV9 and TRBJ2-7 gives the whole variable domain DSGVTQTPKHLITATGQRVTLRCSPRSGDLSVYWYQQSLDQGLQFLIQYYNGEERAKGNILERFSAQQFPDLHSELNLSSLELGDSALYFCASSGNAGGSYEQYFGPGTRLTVT.

This chain connects TRBV15 to TRBJ1-1, with D hard to call. The V gene lost 0 bases and the J gene lost 4 bases, with 6 bases spanning the gap. This CDR3 has 13 residues. Germline CDR1 is LNHNV and CDR2 is YYDKDF (reference sequence). The CDR3 protein is CATSRDQGTEAFF. The CDR3 region has the DNA TGTGCCACCAGCAGAGATCAAGGCACTGAAGCTTTCTTT.

This clone has just a few counts. The chain couples TRBV25-1 to TRBJ2-7; 9 nucleotides align to TRBD1. Trimming took 2 bases from V and 4 from J; bases not matched to a gene: 6. Germline V lookup: CDR1 MGHDK, CDR2 SYGVNS. There are 15 residues in the CDR3. The CDR3 sequence is CASSELTGGRYEQYF. CDR3 nucleotide sequence: TGTGCCAGCAGTGAACTGACAGGGGGTAGATACGAGCAGTACTTC.

CDR3 residues: CASSLRLTSSTDTQYF. In DNA form, the CDR3 reads TGTGCCAGCAGTCTTAGGTTGACCAGCAGCACAGATACGCAGTATTTT. This chain uses TRBV11-3 with TRBJ2-3; D is undetermined. This CDR3 contains 16 residues. Germline CDR1 SGHNT, CDR2 YENEEA. V gave up 6 bases and J gave up 0 bases, with 16 bases separating them.

This chain joins TRBV2 and TRBJ2-3; 13 bases match TRBD2. CDR3 length equals 16 residues. J lost 0 bases, V lost 9 bases, and 6 bases had no gene match. Germline V gives CDR1 SNHLY, CDR2 FYNNEI. DNA for the CDR3: TGTGCCAGGGGACTAGCGGGGATAACTAGCACAGATACGCAGTATTTT. Its translation is CARGLAGITSTDTQYF.

The chain is built from TRBV15 and TRBJ1-4, with 7 bases lining up with TRBD1. This CDR3 is 15 amino acids long. Per germline, CDR1 LNHNV and CDR2 YYDKDF (reference sequence). After removal of 0 bases from V and 15 bases from J, the junction contained 13 bases not matched to a gene. CDR3 in amino acids: CATSREFGRGDEVFF. The CDR3 coding sequence is TGTGCCACCAGCAGAGAATTTGGCAGGGGGGACGAGGTGTTTTTT.

J is TRBJ2-5 and V is TRBV4-3; no reliable D call. V gave up 0 bases and J gave up 5 bases, with 16 bases separating them. Germline assignment: CDR1 LGHNA and CDR2 YSLEER. The CDR3 has 16 residues. DNA of the CDR3: TGCGCCAGCAGCCAAGATTACGGTCTGGGAAGGGAGACCCAGTACTTC. Its protein is CASSQDYGLGRETQYF.

The chain has TRBV20-1 and TRBJ2-3; no clear D. The V and J ends lost 1 base and 6 bases respectively, with 5 bases between them. The CDR3 is made up of 11 amino acids. Germline CDR1 reads DFQATT; CDR2 reads SNEGSKA (reference sequence). The CDR3 nucleotides are TGCAGTGCTAGAGTCCCCGATACGCAGTATTTT. As protein: CSARVPDTQYF.

The V and J genes are TRBV25-1 and TRBJ1-1; D uncertain. The germline V gene encodes CDR1 MGHDK and CDR2 SYGVNS. The V end lost 4 bases, the J end lost 3 bases, and 12 bases lay between the germline ends. This CDR3 region has 14 residues. The CDR3 reads CASSAPRGDTEAFF. CDR3 nucleotide sequence: TGTGCCAGCAGTGCCCCTCGTGGGGACACTGAAGCTTTCTTT.

The V call is TRBV2, the J call TRBJ1-1; no definite D call. V was shortened by 6 bases and J by 7 bases, with 6 bases between the two germline ends. Germline loops: CDR1 SNHLY, CDR2 FYNNEI. CDR3 length equals 10 residues. The CDR3 loop reads CASRLDEAFF. Written as DNA, the CDR3 is TGTGCCAGCAGATTAGATGAAGCTTTCTTT.

The V gene is TRBV5-4, the J gene TRBJ2-5; D is unresolved. Between the trimmed V and J ends, which lost 3 bases and 4 bases, there was a span of 13 bases. In germline, CDR1 is SGHNT, CDR2 YYREEE (reference sequence). CDR3 size: 14 residues. CDR3: CASSSGPMGETQYF. CDR3 DNA sequence: TGTGCCAGCAGCTCCGGGCCTATGGGAGAGACCCAGTACTTC.

This chain uses TRBV12-3 or TRBV12-4 with TRBJ1-6; D unclear. The CDR3 is 11 residues long. V lost 5 bases to trimming and J lost 10 bases, with 6 bases between them. The CDR3 DNA sequence: TGTGCCAGCAGTAGCGCCTCACCCCTCCACTTT. The encoded protein is CASSSASPLHF.